This entry describes one TCR beta chain. The sample originates from a study of blood T cell repertoires in COVID-19. Study summary: Acute-phase and convalescent COVID-19 samples originated in the United States, Italy and Spain. PBMCs, B-cell-depleted T cells, or T cells were the source of the cDNA or gDNA that made up the material.

V gave up 5 bases and J gave up 0 bases; unmatched junction bases: 7. The CDR3 contains 16 residues. From germline, CDR1 is LNHDA and CDR2 SQIVND (reference sequence). Original handling: Counts of nucleated cells, estimated from reference gene primer amplification, were obtained. Produced via immunoSEQ multiplex PCR; TCRdb's table is partial and in-frame only. Clonal size and the V and J genes are those of that table, whereas D and trimming came from the DNA. Of around 60,000 clones in the sample, roughly 86% were seen once. The specimen was peripheral blood. The sequence derives from a man aged 45-65 years with active COVID-19. The V and J genes are TRBV19 and TRBJ1-3; 7 nucleotides align to TRBD1. The chain's CDR3 is CASSSGQDLSGNTIYF. CDR3 DNA: TGTGCCAGTAGTTCCGGACAGGACCTCTCTGGAAACACCATATATTTT.